Below, 18 T cell receptor beta chains from the same sample are listed, as sequenced in a study of T cells in localized non-small cell lung cancer. TCRdb's table, derived via immunoSEQ multiplex PCR, lists solely in-frame clones and lacks some. The profile shows around 29,000 clones, approximately 90% of them singletons. The material sequenced was peripheral blood, taken before any cancer treatment. The receptor set was obtained from a female donor aged 60 or older with stage I lung adenocarcinoma.

This chain uses TRBV7-8 with TRBJ2-7, with 7 bases that match TRBD2. Germline values: CDR1 SGHVS, CDR2 FQNEAQ. Trimming took 5 bases from V and 0 from J; bases not matched to a gene: 4. The CDR3 totals 14 residues. The CDR3 DNA sequence: TGTGCCAGCAGCCCAGCTAGCGGCTCCTACGAGCAGTACTTC. Translation gives CASSPASGSYEQYF.

A single count supports this clone. This sequence joins TRBV6-6 and TRBJ2-2; TRBD1 agrees at 8 bases. V shed 8 bases, J shed 7 bases, and the junction held 12 bases outside the gene matches. This CDR3 has 15 amino acids. Looked up from germline, CDR1 is MNHNY and CDR2 is SVGAGI (reference sequence). CDR3 amino acids: CASSGAGGYIGELFF. DNA for the CDR3: TGTGCCAGCTCGGGGGCAGGGGGCTATATCGGGGAGCTGTTTTTT.

The chain couples TRBV6-5 to TRBJ2-7, with D maybe TRBD2 (6 bases). CDR3 length equals 15 residues. V was pared by 8 bases and J by 4 bases, with 21 bases between. CDR1 MNHEY and CDR2 SVGAGI come from the germline V gene. For the CDR3, the DNA is TGTGCCAGCCGAAGAGACCGGGGAGGAGTGTACGAGCAGTACTTC. Its protein product is CASRRDRGGVYEQYF.

This clone was seen a few times. V usage is TRBV19 and J usage is TRBJ1-5; 10 nucleotides line up with TRBD1. V shed 7 bases and J 3 bases; nucleotides not matched to a gene: 9. Per germline, CDR1 LNHDA and CDR2 SQIVND (reference sequence). CDR3 length equals 16 residues. This CDR3 reads CASNPRDRGLNQPQHF. In nucleotides, the CDR3 is TGTGCCAGTAACCCCAGGGACAGGGGCCTCAATCAGCCCCAGCATTTT.

The rearrangement uses TRBV28 and TRBJ2-7, with D unresolved. CDR3 size: 12 residues. Trimming took off 5 bases at V and 0 bases at J, with 5 bases between the two ends. Germline V CDR1 and CDR2: MDHEN, SYDVKM. The DNA for the CDR3 is TGTGCCAGCAGTCTGCTCTCCTACGAGCAGTACTTC. It codes for CASSLLSYEQYF.

The CDR3 DNA follows: TGCGCCAGAAAACAGGGGGCGATCTCTGGGGCCAACGTCCTGACTTTC. It is translated as CARKQGAISGANVLTF. The chain combines TRBV10-1 with TRBJ2-6, with 9 bases that match TRBD1. CDR1 and CDR2 from the germline V gene are WNHNN and SYGVQD (reference sequence). Trimming took 9 bases from V and 0 from J; bases not matched to a gene: 6. This CDR3 is built from 16 residues.

The chain links TRBV29-1 to TRBJ2-3; D perhaps matches TRBD2 (7 bases). This CDR3 spans 16 amino acids. CDR1 SQVTM and CDR2 ANQGSEA come from the germline V gene. Trimming took off 4 bases at V and 4 bases at J, with 21 bases between the two ends. The CDR3 spells CSVARGRGRAPDTQYF. CDR3 in DNA: TGCAGCGTTGCCCGGGGGCGAGGGAGGGCCCCAGATACGCAGTATTTT.

V usage is TRBV19 and J usage is TRBJ1-2; 7 positions match TRBD1. With 4 bases clipped from V and 4 bases from J, the junction kept 6 bases outside the gene matches. CDR3 length equals 14 residues. The germline CDR1 and CDR2 sequences are LNHDA and SQIVND (reference sequence). Here the CDR3 DNA reads TGTGCCAGTAGTAGACCGGGACAGACCTATGGCTACACCTTC. It encodes CASSRPGQTYGYTF. Looking up the rest from reference TRBV19 and TRBJ1-2 gives the full variable domain: DGGITQSPKYLFRKEGQNVTLSCEQNLNHDAMYWYRQDPGQGLRLIYYSQIVNDFQKGDIAEGYSVSREKKESFPLTVTSAQKNPTAFYLCASSRPGQTYGYTFGSGTRLTVV.

This chain connects TRBV6-1 to TRBJ2-3; D remains ambiguous. Trimming took 5 bases from V and 2 from J, leaving 8 bases between them. This CDR3 spans 13 amino acids. The V gene's germline CDR1 is MNHNS and CDR2 SASEGT. CDR3 region: CASSYRFTDTQYF. CDR3 DNA sequence: TGTGCCAGCAGTTATAGATTCACAGATACGCAGTATTTT.

The rearrangement joins TRBV15 to TRBJ2-7; TRBD1 agrees at 9 bases. With 4 bases clipped from V and 13 bases from J, the junction kept 5 bases outside the gene matches. From germline, CDR1 is LNHNV and CDR2 YYDKDF (reference sequence). This CDR3 is 11 amino acids long. The CDR3 loop reads CATSTRDRAYF. The CDR3 DNA is TGTGCCACCAGCACACGGGACAGGGCATACTTC.

The chain joins TRBV5-1 to TRBJ1-3; a possible D gene is TRBD1 (5 bases). Deletions cut 0 bases from V and 4 bases from J, with 17 bases between. CDR1 is SGHRS, CDR2 YFSETQ, per germline. CDR3 length equals 17 residues. The CDR3 protein is CASSLGWGPSGGNTIYF. The DNA for the CDR3 is TGCGCCAGCAGCTTGGGTTGGGGCCCCAGCGGAGGAAACACCATATATTTT. Drawing the rest from reference TRBV5-1 and TRBJ1-3, the complete variable domain is KAGVTQTPRYLIKTRGQQVTLSCSPISGHRSVSWYQQTPGQGLQFLFEYFSETQRNKGNFPGRFSGRQFSNSRSEMNVSTLELGDSALYLCASSLGWGPSGGNTIYFGEGSWLTVV.

The chain couples TRBV15 to TRBJ1-4, with D possibly matching TRBD1 (5 bases). CDR3 length: 15 residues. Deletions cut 0 bases from V and 3 bases from J, with 8 bases between. CDR1 and CDR2 from the germline V gene are LNHNV and YYDKDF (reference sequence). CDR3 sequence (DNA): TGTGCCACCAGCAGAGAGCAGGGTCCTAATGAAAAACTGTTTTTT. It codes for CATSREQGPNEKLFF.

The V gene is TRBV15, the J gene TRBJ2-1, with 10 positions matching TRBD1. The CDR3 length is 17 residues. Germline V gene data show CDR1 as LNHNV and CDR2 as YYDKDF (reference sequence). Unmatched junction bases numbered 10, after V lost 1 base and J lost 7 bases. The CDR3 sequence: CATSRAIDRGHWNEQFF. In DNA, the CDR3 is TGTGCCACCAGCAGAGCAATCGACAGGGGGCATTGGAATGAGCAGTTCTTC.

The J gene is TRBJ2-5, the V gene TRBV12-5; D not resolved. V lost 1 base and J 4 bases, leaving 4 bases between the germline ends. The CDR3 extends over 12 amino acids. The V gene's germline CDR1 is LGHNT and CDR2 FRNRAP. The CDR3 reads CASGLDPETQYF. The CDR3 DNA reads TGTGCTAGTGGTTTGGACCCAGAGACCCAGTACTTC.

V is TRBV18 and J is TRBJ2-7, with a possible D match to TRBD2 (5 bases). This CDR3 spans 13 amino acids. The V gene lost 5 bases and the J gene lost 4 bases, with 12 bases spanning the gap. Germline CDR1 is KGHSH and CDR2 is LQKENI. This chain's CDR3 is CASSITRTYEQYF. The CDR3 DNA is TGTGCCAGCTCAATTACCAGGACTTACGAGCAGTACTTC.

This chain links TRBV6-1 with TRBJ2-7, with 8 nucleotides matching TRBD1. V dropped 3 bases and J dropped 2; count of bases not matched to a gene: 0. Germline V lookup: CDR1 MNHNS, CDR2 SASEGT. The CDR3 is made up of 13 amino acids. Here the CDR3 reads CASSEDRAYEQYF. DNA for the CDR3: TGTGCCAGCAGTGAGGACAGGGCCTACGAGCAGTACTTC.

J is TRBJ1-1 and V is TRBV11-1; 7 bases are shared with TRBD1. Germline V gene lookup returns CDR1 SGHAT and CDR2 FQDESV (reference sequence). The CDR3 has 14 residues. J lost 8 bases, V lost 3 bases, and 9 bases had no gene match. The CDR3 DNA is TGTGCCAGCAGCTTGACAGGGTCCGCATCCGAAGCTTTCTTT. Protein sequence: CASSLTGSASEAFF.

This chain connects TRBV7-2 to TRBJ2-2, with no clear D. Deletions cut 7 bases from V and 0 bases from J, with 15 bases between. Looked up from germline, CDR1 is SGHTA and CDR2 is FQGNSA. This CDR3 contains 16 residues. CDR3 sequence reads: CASTRLAPPNTGELFF. The CDR3 DNA reads as TGTGCCAGCACCCGACTGGCACCGCCGAACACCGGGGAGCTGTTTTTT.